This entry lists 13 T cell receptor beta chains sequenced from one sample in a study of HIV-infected patients and healthy controls. cDNA was made from 500 ng RNA using alpha and beta constant primers. Each of the alpha and beta chains got its own library through chain-specific third strand synthesis with indices. TCRdb passed the 5' RACE reads through MiXCR, listing each CDR3 protein once. The repertoire consists of approximately 15,000 distinct CDR3 sequences, with around 5.5% occurring once and the leading ten covering roughly 2%. All unsorted peripheral T cells were captured because whole blood was used without fractionation. Sequencing was done on a sample of blood. The receptors originated from an adult in good health.

This clonotype ranks as medium-sized. The chain uses TRBV20-1 and TRBJ1-1; no clear D. Germline V gene sequence: CDR1 DFQATT, CDR2 SNEGSKA (reference sequence). The CDR3 loop spans 10 amino acids. Trimming left V 6 bases short and J 4 bases short, with 6 bases between. The chain's CDR3 is CSAPATEAFF. CDR3 sequence (DNA): TGCAGTGCCCCGGCCACTGAAGCTTTCTTT.

This clonotype was seen many times. The chain recombines TRBV12-3 or TRBV12-4 with TRBJ2-7; D unresolved. The CDR3 spans 15 residues. V was pared by 5 bases and J by 0 bases, with 14 bases between. The CDR3 region has the DNA TGTGCCAGCAGTACGACGACCAGGAGCTCCTACGAGCAGTACTTC. As protein: CASSTTTRSSYEQYF.

This clonotype showed up many times. The J gene is TRBJ2-7, the V gene TRBV6-5, with a weak D call TRBD1 (5 bases). The V gene lost 0 bases and the J gene lost 3 bases, with 12 bases spanning the gap. The CDR3 runs 15 residues. Per the germline V gene, CDR1 is MNHEY and CDR2 is SVGAGI. The CDR3 here is CASSYSSRADYEQYF. CDR3 in DNA: TGTGCCAGCAGTTACTCCAGCAGGGCGGACTACGAGCAGTACTTC.

This clonotype was recorded at least ten times. The rearrangement links TRBV11-2 to TRBJ2-7; weak D call: TRBD2 (7 bases). Per the germline V gene, CDR1 is SGHAT and CDR2 is FQNNGV. V was trimmed by 5 bases and J by 1 base, leaving 18 bases between them. This CDR3 is built from 16 residues. CDR3 amino acids: CASSPLKRDNSYEQYF. CDR3 sequence (DNA): TGTGCCAGCAGCCCATTGAAGCGGGACAATTCCTACGAGCAGTACTTC. Supplemented by reference TRBV11-2 and TRBJ2-7, the full variable domain reads EAGVAQSPRYKIIEKRQSVAFWCNPISGHATLYWYQQILGQGPKLLIQFQNNGVVDDSQLPKDRFSAERLKGVDSTLKIQPAKLEDSAVYLCASSPLKRDNSYEQYFGPGTRLTVT.

This clonotype was seen many times. The rearrangement uses TRBV20-1 and TRBJ2-5; D perhaps matches TRBD1 (6 bases). Trimming took off 1 base at V and 5 bases at J, with 11 bases between the two ends. Germline lookup yields CDR1 DFQATT and CDR2 SNEGSKA (reference sequence). The CDR3 has 13 residues. The CDR3 coding sequence is TGCAGTGCTAGAGGGGGCAGGGGTGAGACCCAGTACTTC. This translates into CSARGGRGETQYF.

Ten or more counts support this clonotype. The chain combines TRBV20-1 with TRBJ1-1; 7 bases fit TRBD1. The CDR3 has 15 residues. The junction had 8 bases not matched to a gene; V was cut back by 3 bases and J by 1 base. Germline V gives CDR1 DFQATT, CDR2 SNEGSKA (reference sequence). CDR3: CSASSPTGTNTEAFF. The CDR3 coding sequence is TGCAGTGCTAGTTCCCCGACAGGGACGAACACTGAAGCTTTCTTT.

This clonotype was observed at least ten times. The V call is TRBV14, the J call TRBJ1-1, with D unresolved. The germline V and J ends were trimmed by 4 bases and 1 base, with 4 bases remaining between them. The CDR3 length is 12 residues. Germline-derived CDR1 and CDR2 are SGHDN and FVKESK. CDR3 sequence reads: CASSLTNTEAFF. The CDR3 DNA is TGTGCCAGCAGCCTAACGAACACTGAAGCTTTCTTT. The complete variable domain, with remaining parts taken from reference TRBV14 and TRBJ1-1, reads EAGVTQFPSHSVIEKGQTVTLRCDPISGHDNLYWYRRVMGKEIKFLLHFVKESKQDESGMPNNRFLAERTGGTYSTLKVQPAELEDSGVYFCASSLTNTEAFFGQGTRLTVV.

Many counts were recorded for this clonotype. The J gene is TRBJ2-7, the V gene TRBV27, with 9 positions matching TRBD1. This CDR3 is built from 15 residues. Germline V gene data show CDR1 as MNHEY and CDR2 as SMNVEV (reference sequence). Trimming at V came to 5 bases and at J to 0 bases, leaving 5 bases not matched to a gene. The CDR3 nucleotides read TGTGCCAGCAGTCAAGGGACAGGGAGCTCCTACGAGCAGTACTTC. This translates into CASSQGTGSSYEQYF.

This clonotype has at least ten counts. The genes are TRBV5-1 and TRBJ2-5; D gene unclear. The V gene lost 6 bases and the J gene lost 1 base, with 13 bases spanning the gap. The CDR3 loop spans 14 amino acids. CDR1 is SGHRS, CDR2 YFSETQ, per germline. The CDR3 DNA sequence: TGCGCCAGCACTCCAAGCCCGGGCCAAGAGACCCAGTACTTC. Translation: CASTPSPGQETQYF.

By its share, this clonotype is medium-sized. The V gene is TRBV4-3, the J gene TRBJ1-3; 7 bases line up with TRBD1. Germline V gene sequence: CDR1 LGHNA, CDR2 YSLEER. This CDR3 region has 17 residues. V lost 0 bases and J lost 2; bases outside the gene matches: 7. This CDR3 is CASSQERYQGAGNTIYF. The CDR3 DNA is TGCGCCAGCAGCCAAGAAAGGTACCAGGGGGCTGGAAACACCATATATTTT.

This clonotype showed up just a few times. The rearrangement uses TRBV18 and TRBJ2-1; TRBD1 might be the D (5 bases). CDR3 length: 13 residues. V lost 5 bases and J 8 bases, leaving 13 bases between the germline ends. Germline V gene sequence: CDR1 KGHSH, CDR2 LQKENI. CDR3 coding DNA: TGTGCCAGCTCAAAGGGGATGTGGGATGAGCAGTTCTTC. It specifies CASSKGMWDEQFF.

The sample holds a few counts of this clonotype. V usage is TRBV29-1 and J usage is TRBJ2-4; D is uncertain. CDR1 is SQVTM, CDR2 ANQGSEA, per germline. Trimming took 5 bases from V and 2 from J, leaving 7 bases between them. The CDR3 covers 12 residues. The CDR3 sequence: CSVSLPKNIQYF. In nucleotides, the CDR3 is TGCAGCGTTAGTCTTCCCAAAAACATTCAGTACTTC.

At least ten counts were recorded for this clonotype. The V call is TRBV29-1, the J call TRBJ2-1; D unclear. V lost 4 bases, J lost 8 bases, and 12 bases lay in between. The CDR3 length is 12 residues. CDR1 and CDR2 (germline): SQVTM, ANQGSEA. The CDR3 DNA is TGCAGCGTTGTTTCTCGTAACGATGAGCAGTTCTTC. Its protein product is CSVVSRNDEQFF.